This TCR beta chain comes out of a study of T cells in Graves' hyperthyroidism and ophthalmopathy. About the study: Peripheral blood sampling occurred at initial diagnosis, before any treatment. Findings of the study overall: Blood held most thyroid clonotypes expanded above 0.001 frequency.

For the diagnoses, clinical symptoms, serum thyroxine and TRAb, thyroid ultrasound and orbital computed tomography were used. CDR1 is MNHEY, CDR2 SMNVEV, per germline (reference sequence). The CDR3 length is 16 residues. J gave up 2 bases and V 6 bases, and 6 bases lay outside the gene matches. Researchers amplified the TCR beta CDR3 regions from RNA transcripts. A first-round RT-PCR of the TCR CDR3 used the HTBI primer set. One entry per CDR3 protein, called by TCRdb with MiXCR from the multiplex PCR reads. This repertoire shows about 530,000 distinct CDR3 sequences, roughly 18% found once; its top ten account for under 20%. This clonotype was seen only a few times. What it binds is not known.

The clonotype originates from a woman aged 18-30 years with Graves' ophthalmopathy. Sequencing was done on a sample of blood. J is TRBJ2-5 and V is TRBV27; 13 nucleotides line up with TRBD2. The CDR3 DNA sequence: TGTGCCAGCAGCACATGGACTAGCGGGAGACAAGAGACCCAGTACTTC. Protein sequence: CASSTWTSGRQETQYF.